This T cell receptor (beta chain) was recovered during a study of metastatic and nonmetastatic thyroid tumors (dated by TCRdb to between 2020 and 2021). Some background on the complete study: For patients with malignant and with benign thyroid disease, the researchers compared repertoires between peripheral blood samples and tumor or nodule tissue samples. Summary of the overall study and its limitations: TCR beta diversity was reported as significantly higher in malignant tumors than in benign nodules, in both blood and tumor samples.

Libraries were prepared through PCR. Sequencer: Illumina HiSeq 4000. High-throughput sequencing was used to profile the CDR3 region of the TCR beta-chain in every patient. The study's processing was this. CDR3 differences across clinicopathological groups were used to build a classifier for discriminating distant-metastatic papillary thyroid cancer patients. Repertoire diversity was assessed with the Shannon index, and tumor-blood repertoire similarity with the Morisita-Horn index. TCRdb applied fastp at Q25 and MiXCR to the public reads, then kept only in-frame beta chains. These V and J calls originate from TCRdb's pipeline instead of the authors' own analysis. For this sample there are roughly 20,000 clones; 22% appear just once. 8% to 13% of the sample lies in the top ten. The CDR3 goes from the cysteine to the phenylalanine over 14 residues. Only the CDR3 part of the read is kept: 42 bases, read in frame from the first base. Clipping removes 2 bases from V and 11 bases from J, with 2 as the unmatched junction base count. The germline V gene (reference sequence) provides CDR1 WNHNN and CDR2 SYGVQD.

Before undergoing thyroid surgery, none of the patients had been given any kind of treatment. Using T-cell receptor beta sequencing, the researchers looked back retrospectively at clinical samples from patients, gathered between about 2012 and 2019. This clone came up many times. The antigen this receptor binds is unknown. Base qualities are missing; no much larger clone stands one base away. This sequence was found in a male donor with papillary thyroid cancer or a benign thyroid nodule (not recorded which). Some clones in this sample may be carry-over from other donors' samples. This chain is built from TRBV10-1 and TRBJ2-1; the central 14 bases match TRBD2. Sample: tumor tissue. CDR3 sequence: CASSEGLAGGKQFF. The base sequence is TGCGCCAGCAGTGAGGGACTAGCGGGAGGCAAGCAGTTCTTC.